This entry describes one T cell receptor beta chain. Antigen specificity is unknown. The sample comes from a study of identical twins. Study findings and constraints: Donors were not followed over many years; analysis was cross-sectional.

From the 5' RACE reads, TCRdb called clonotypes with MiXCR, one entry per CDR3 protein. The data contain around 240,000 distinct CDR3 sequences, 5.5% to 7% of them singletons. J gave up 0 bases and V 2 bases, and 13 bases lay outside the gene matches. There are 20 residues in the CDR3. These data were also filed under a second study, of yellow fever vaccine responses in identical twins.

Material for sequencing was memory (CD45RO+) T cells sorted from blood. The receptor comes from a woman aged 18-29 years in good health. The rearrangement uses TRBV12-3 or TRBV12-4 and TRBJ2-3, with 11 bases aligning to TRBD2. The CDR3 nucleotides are TGTGCCAGCAGTTTATCACGGCTAGCGGGAGGCCAAGCTAGCACAGATACGCAGTATTTT. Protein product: CASSLSRLAGGQASTDTQYF.